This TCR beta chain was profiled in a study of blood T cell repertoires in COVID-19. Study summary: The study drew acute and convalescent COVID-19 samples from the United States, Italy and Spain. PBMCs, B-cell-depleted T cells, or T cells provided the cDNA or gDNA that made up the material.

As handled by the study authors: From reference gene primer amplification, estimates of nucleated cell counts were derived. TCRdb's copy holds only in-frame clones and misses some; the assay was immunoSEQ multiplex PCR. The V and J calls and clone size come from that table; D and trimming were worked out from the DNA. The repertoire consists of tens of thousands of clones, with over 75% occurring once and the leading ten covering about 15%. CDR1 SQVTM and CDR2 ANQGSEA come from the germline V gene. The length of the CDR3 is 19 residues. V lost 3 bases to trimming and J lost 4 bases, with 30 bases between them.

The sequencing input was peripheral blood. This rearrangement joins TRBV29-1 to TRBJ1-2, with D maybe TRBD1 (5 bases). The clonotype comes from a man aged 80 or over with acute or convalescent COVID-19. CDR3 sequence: CSVDGFGGELGLSGYGYTF. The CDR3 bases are TGCAGCGTTGATGGCTTTGGAGGGGAGTTGGGGCTTTCCGGCTATGGCTACACCTTC.